Listed below are T cell receptor beta chains from one sample, sequenced in a study of yellow fever vaccine responses in identical twins. TCRdb re-called the RT-PCR reads through MiXCR, storing one row per CDR3 protein. The table includes roughly 18,000 distinct CDR3 sequences, around 67% detected once. Sequences were derived from T cells from blood (PBMCs), unsorted or a sorted subset (not recorded which), sampled before or after yellow fever vaccination (not recorded which). The receptors stem from a woman between 18 and 29 years old who received the yellow fever vaccine. Each CDR3 is given without its conserved first and last residue. Expanded clones are given a class, and other clones once, few, many or no size at all.

abundance: NA
j_gene: TRBJ1-1
v_gene: TRBV19
len: 11
CDR3aa: ASSPAGNSEAF

abundance: NA
j_gene: TRBJ2-1
v_gene: TRBV7-2
len: 9
CDR3aa: ASSLFNEQF

abundance: medium-sized
j_gene: TRBJ1-2
v_gene: TRBV5-5
len: 12
CDR3aa: ASSPDSGGYGYT

abundance: NA
j_gene: TRBJ2-5
v_gene: TRBV12-3/TRBV12-4
len: 9
CDR3aa: ASNARETQY

abundance: once
j_gene: TRBJ1-4
v_gene: TRBV18
len: 11
CDR3aa: ASSPGINEKLF

abundance: few
j_gene: TRBJ1-1
v_gene: TRBV11-3
len: 13
CDR3aa: ASSIVGQGNTEAF

abundance: NA
j_gene: TRBJ1-1
v_gene: TRBV29-1
len: 11
CDR3aa: SGTTGMVTEAF

abundance: NA
j_gene: TRBJ2-1
v_gene: TRBV5-1
len: 13
CDR3aa: ASSSQGTGDNEQF

abundance: NA
j_gene: TRBJ1-2
v_gene: TRBV11-1
len: 15
CDR3aa: ASSLASLRTGKAGYT

abundance: once
j_gene: TRBJ1-2
v_gene: TRBV5-1
len: 12
CDR3aa: ASSLVTGGYGYT

abundance: NA
j_gene: TRBJ1-5
v_gene: TRBV11-1
len: 10
CDR3aa: ASQGGNQPQH

abundance: NA
j_gene: TRBJ2-7
v_gene: TRBV2
len: 10
CDR3aa: ASSGSPYEQY

abundance: NA
j_gene: TRBJ2-1
v_gene: TRBV11-3
len: 13
CDR3aa: ASSPRSGGGFEQF

abundance: NA
j_gene: TRBJ1-2
v_gene: TRBV18
len: 13
CDR3aa: ASSPLTGAREGYT

abundance: NA
j_gene: TRBJ2-7
v_gene: TRBV7-7
len: 14
CDR3aa: ASSQGGSGLSYEQY

abundance: NA
j_gene: TRBJ2-3
v_gene: TRBV3-1
len: 12
CDR3aa: ASSQEIGTDTQY